Below, 19 T cell receptor beta chains from the same sample are listed, as sequenced in a study of blood T cells in healthy people across ages. Sample-barcoded 5' priming and a J-beta primer mix drove a second PCR of about 7 to 11 cycles. Using its own MiXCR run on the 5' RACE reads, TCRdb lists one record per CDR3 protein. The data hold about 1.1 million distinct CDR3 sequences, with 35% to 40% observed a single time. The sequenced material came from blood. These TCRs come from a young man in good health.

The V and J genes are TRBV28 and TRBJ1-1; the D gene is possibly TRBD1 (6 bases). Germline CDR1 and CDR2: MDHEN and SYDVKM. CDR3 size: 16 residues. The germline V and J ends were trimmed by 2 bases and 5 bases, with 18 bases remaining between them. The CDR3 here is CASSLLLGQGNTEAFF. In DNA, the CDR3 is TGTGCCAGCAGTTTACTACTTGGTCAGGGGAATACTGAAGCTTTCTTT.

This clonotype was seen ten or more times. V usage is TRBV4-3 and J usage is TRBJ2-7; D not resolved. Germline CDR1 is LGHNA and CDR2 is YSLEER. The CDR3 loop spans 13 amino acids. V was pared by 2 bases and J by 0 bases, with 5 bases between. CDR3 loop: CASSQSPSYEQYF. In DNA, the CDR3 is TGCGCCAGCAGCCAAAGTCCCTCCTACGAGCAGTACTTC.

This clonotype has only a few counts. The chain uses TRBV27 and TRBJ2-3; D may match TRBD1 or TRBD2 (5 bases each). The CDR3 extends over 14 amino acids. The V end was cut by 8 bases, the J end by 1 base, with 13 bases between. CDR1 MNHEY and CDR2 SMNVEV come from the germline V gene (reference sequence). DNA for the CDR3: TGTGCCAGCGGGCCGGGGCCCGGCACAGATACGCAGTATTTT. It codes for CASGPGPGTDTQYF.

This rearrangement joins TRBV27 to TRBJ1-2, with 7 bases fitting TRBD1. V trimming: 6 bases; J trimming: 5 bases; junction bases outside the gene matches: 12. The CDR3 contains 15 residues. Germline CDR1 is MNHEY and CDR2 is SMNVEV (reference sequence). CDR3: CASRPTPGQLYGYTF. DNA for the CDR3: TGTGCCAGCAGGCCTACCCCGGGACAGTTATATGGCTACACCTTC.

The chain recombines TRBV10-3 with TRBJ1-2; D is undetermined. CDR1 is ENHRY, CDR2 SYGVKD, per germline. Trimming shortened V by 2 bases and J by 8 bases, and 15 bases separated the two germline ends. This CDR3 spans 14 amino acids. For the CDR3, the DNA is TGTGCCATCAGTGAGCCCGAATTAGACGGAGGCTACACCTTC. Translation: CAISEPELDGGYTF.

V and J are TRBV6-2 or TRBV6-3 and TRBJ2-7; D unclear. The CDR3 sequence is 13 residues long. The V gene's germline CDR1 is MNHEY and CDR2 SVGEGT. V lost 7 bases to trimming and J lost 0 bases, with 10 bases between them. The CDR3 reads CASTSGLSYEQYF. CDR3 DNA: TGTGCCAGCACATCAGGCCTCTCCTACGAGCAGTACTTC.

The chain uses TRBV5-1 and TRBJ2-5; weak D call: TRBD1 (5 bases). Germline V gene sequence: CDR1 SGHRS, CDR2 YFSETQ. The CDR3 spans 13 residues. Trimming removed 0 bases from V and 4 bases from J, with 7 bases in between. The CDR3 nucleotides read TGCGCCAGCAGCTTGGACCAGGGAGAGACCCAGTACTTC. It encodes CASSLDQGETQYF.

V usage is TRBV7-9 and J usage is TRBJ2-7; 8 nucleotides match TRBD1. Germline assignment: CDR1 SEHNR and CDR2 FQNEAQ (reference sequence). The CDR3 is 15 residues long. Unmatched junction bases numbered 6, after V lost 5 bases and J lost 0 bases. CDR3 coding DNA: TGTGCCAGCAGCCACCGGGACAGGAGCTCCTACGAGCAGTACTTC. Translating gives CASSHRDRSSYEQYF.

Concerning this clonotype: A much larger clone differs from this one at a single base, so this may be a read error. CDR3 residues: CASGGSNYDYTF. CDR3 in DNA: TGTGCCAGCGGCGGGTCCAACTATGACTACACCTTC. The chain joins TRBV6-2 or TRBV6-3 to TRBJ1-2, with D unresolved. Germline CDR1 is MNHEY and CDR2 is SVGEGT. The CDR3 contains 12 residues.

J is TRBJ2-7 and V is TRBV29-1; TRBD1 agrees at 7 bases. This CDR3 has 14 amino acids. Germline-derived CDR1 and CDR2 are SQVTM and ANQGSEA. The junction had 4 bases not matched to a gene; V was cut back by 0 bases and J by 2 bases. The CDR3 here is CSVEDGGQTYEQYF. CDR3 DNA sequence: TGCAGCGTTGAAGATGGGGGACAGACCTACGAGCAGTACTTC.

The rearrangement links TRBV20-1 to TRBJ2-5; perhaps TRBD1 as D (5 bases). In germline, CDR1 is DFQATT, CDR2 SNEGSKA (reference sequence). The CDR3 extends over 15 amino acids. V lost 5 bases to trimming and J lost 1 base, with 17 bases between them. CDR3 region: CSAPEQAGRQETQYF. DNA of the CDR3: TGCAGTGCTCCAGAGCAGGCAGGGCGCCAAGAGACCCAGTACTTC.

A remark on this clonotype: At one boundary the junction diverges from the germline segment, which might be a read error. The genes are TRBV12-3 or TRBV12-4 and TRBJ2-2; TRBD1 aligns across 8 bases. This CDR3 has 14 amino acids. DNA of the CDR3: TGTTCCAGCAGCTGGGACAGGCGCACCGGGGACCTGTTTTTT. As protein: CSSSWDRRTGDLFF.

The CDR3: CASSYFFTEQYF. In DNA form, the CDR3 reads TGTGCCAGCAGTTACTTTTTTACCGAGCAGTACTTC. This chain uses TRBV6-5 with TRBJ2-4, with unresolved D. The J call may be incorrect, as the DNA end agrees better with TRBJ2-7. The CDR3 sequence is 12 residues long. The germline V gene has CDR1 MNHEY and CDR2 SVGAGI.

Only a few counts were recorded for this clonotype. In DNA, the CDR3 is TGCGCCAGCAGCTTGGCCGGGACAGTCTACAATGAGCAGTTCTTC. Its protein is CASSLAGTVYNEQFF. The V call is TRBV5-1, the J call TRBJ2-1; 7 positions match TRBD1. V lost 0 bases to trimming and J lost 3 bases; unmatched junction nucleotides: 3. The germline CDR1 and CDR2 sequences are SGHRS and YFSETQ. The CDR3 runs 15 residues.

Many counts were recorded for this clonotype. V usage is TRBV29-1 and J usage is TRBJ1-2; D call uncertain. This CDR3 region has 12 residues. V was cut by 7 bases and J by 4 bases, with 13 bases left in between. CDR1 SQVTM and CDR2 ANQGSEA come from the germline V gene. The CDR3 DNA reads TGCAGCGCTGGCGGAGTGTCCTATGGCTACACCTTC. This sequence encodes CSAGGVSYGYTF.

The chain has TRBV4-1 and TRBJ2-3, with D perhaps matching TRBD2 (6 bases). Between the trimmed V and J ends, which lost 0 bases and 2 bases, there was a span of 15 bases. The CDR3 runs to 17 residues. Per the germline V gene, CDR1 is MGHRA and CDR2 is YSYEKL. CDR3 amino acids: CASSQDRGLRSTDTQYF. CDR3 DNA: TGCGCCAGCAGCCAAGATAGGGGACTTCGGTCCACAGATACGCAGTATTTT.

Concerning this clonotype itself: The germline gene is not matched at one end of the junction; a read error may be the cause. The chain joins TRBV9 to TRBJ2-5; the D gene is possibly TRBD1 (6 bases). CDR1 is SGDLS and CDR2 is YYNGEE in the germline V gene. This CDR3 has 14 amino acids. The chain's CDR3 is CASIVEYRDGTQYF. CDR3 in DNA: TGTGCCAGCATCGTAGAGTACAGGGACGGGACCCAGTACTTC. Variable domain in full (rest from reference TRBV9 and TRBJ2-5): DSGVTQTPKHLITATGQRVTLRCSPRSGDLSVYWYQQSLDQGLQFLIQYYNGEERAKGNILERFSAQQFPDLHSELNLSSLELGDSALYFCASIVEYRDGTQYFGPGTRLLVL.

V usage is TRBV6-5 and J usage is TRBJ2-1; the match to TRBD1 covers 10 bases. The V gene's germline CDR1 is MNHEY and CDR2 SVGAGI. The CDR3 spans 15 residues. J lost 7 bases, V lost 1 base, and 4 bases had no gene match. The DNA for the CDR3 is TGTGCCAGCAGTTACTTGACAGGGGGCAGGAATGAGCAGTTCTTC. Translated: CASSYLTGGRNEQFF.

This clonotype has only a few counts. The CDR3 DNA follows: TGTGCCAGCAGTTCCGGGACAGGGACGGTTACTGAGCAGTTCTTC. Translated: CASSSGTGTVTEQFF. The genes are TRBV27 and TRBJ2-1, with 9 bases lining up with TRBD1. V shed 4 bases and J 9 bases; nucleotides not matched to a gene: 10. CDR1 is MNHEY, CDR2 SMNVEV, per germline (reference sequence). The CDR3 length is 15 residues.